The clone carrying this TCR beta chain was observed a single time. Produced via immunoSEQ multiplex PCR; TCRdb's table is partial and in-frame only. The table has about 2 million clones, about 95% seen once; the top ten hold roughly 1%. Per germline, CDR1 SEHNR and CDR2 FQNEAQ (reference sequence). Trimming took off 5 bases at V and 3 bases at J, with 8 bases between the two ends. The CDR3 has 12 amino acids. In the naive CD8 group, cells lacked CD45RO and were positively selected for CCR7, so terminally differentiated effector memory CD45RA+ cells were left out. The entry originates in a study of shared clonotypes between healthy human individuals. Study summary: For every donor, three CD4 naive, three CD4 memory, two CD8 naive and one CD8 memory plates were used.

The receptor was isolated from a man younger than 35 in good health. The sample taken for sequencing was naive CD8+ T cells sorted from blood. This chain links TRBV7-9 with TRBJ2-7; D gene uncertain. The chain's CDR3 is CASSHQGYEQYF. The CDR3 nucleotides read TGTGCCAGCAGCCATCAAGGCTACGAGCAGTACTTC.